The 13 T cell receptor beta chains below were found in one sample sequenced in a study of blood T cell repertoires in COVID-19. Clones were read by immunoSEQ multiplex PCR, and TCRdb kept only the in-frame ones, dropping some. The sample carries fewer than 250,000 clones, less than 90% recorded once. The sample comprised peripheral blood. These receptors were taken from a man aged 25 to 40 with active or convalescent COVID-19.

The chain employs TRBV2 and TRBJ2-7; 7 nucleotides agree with TRBD2. Trimming removed 8 bases from V and 0 bases from J; junction bases left unmatched: 7. Per the germline V gene, CDR1 is SNHLY and CDR2 is FYNNEI. The CDR3 extends over 14 amino acids. The CDR3, as DNA: TGTGCCAGCGGCCGGGACTACCCCTCCTACGAGCAGTACTTC. Protein sequence: CASGRDYPSYEQYF. The complete variable domain, with remaining parts taken from reference TRBV2 and TRBJ2-7, reads EPEVTQTPSHQVTQMGQEVILRCVPISNHLYFYWYRQILGQKVEFLVSFYNNEISEKSEIFDDQFSVERPDGSNFTLKIRSTKLEDSAMYFCASGRDYPSYEQYFGPGTRLTVT.

The chain carries TRBV3-1 (or the pseudogene TRBV3-2) and TRBJ2-5; maybe TRBD2 (5 bases). Per germline, CDR1 LGHDT and CDR2 YNNKEL (reference sequence). V was clipped by 0 bases and J by 4 bases, with 6 bases between them. This CDR3 contains 13 residues. The DNA of the CDR3 is TGTGCCAGCAGCCAAGATCGGGGAGAGACCCAGTACTTC. It translates to CASSQDRGETQYF.

V is TRBV12-3 or TRBV12-4 and J is TRBJ1-5; TRBD1 agrees at 8 bases. This CDR3 is 13 amino acids long. Trimming cost V 6 bases and J 5 bases; bases outside gene matches: 3. The CDR3 reads CASSGTGDQPQHF. The CDR3 DNA reads TGTGCCAGCAGCGGGACAGGCGATCAGCCCCAGCATTTT.

The chain joins TRBV30 to TRBJ1-2, with D uncertain. The CDR3 totals 11 residues. Germline CDR1 is GTSNPN and CDR2 is SVGIG (reference sequence). Between the trimmed V and J ends, which lost 8 bases and 0 bases, there was a span of 7 bases. The CDR3 bases are TGTGCCACTGTCGCTAACTATGGCTACACCTTC. Translating gives CATVANYGYTF.

The chain employs TRBV11-2 and TRBJ1-1, with a tentative D call TRBD1 (5 bases). Trimming removed 3 bases from V and 0 bases from J, with 11 bases in between. This CDR3 comprises 15 residues. The germline CDR1 and CDR2 sequences are SGHAT and FQNNGV. The CDR3 here is CASSFDGAVNTEAFF. In DNA form, the CDR3 reads TGTGCCAGCAGCTTTGATGGGGCGGTGAACACTGAAGCTTTCTTT.

V and J are TRBV25-1 and TRBJ1-2; the match to TRBD1 covers 8 bases. Trimming removed 3 bases from V and 8 bases from J; junction bases left unmatched: 8. Germline CDR1 and CDR2: MGHDK and SYGVNS. The CDR3 runs 14 residues. This CDR3 is CASSDWTGPIGYTF. CDR3 DNA sequence: TGTGCCAGCAGTGACTGGACAGGGCCAATCGGCTACACCTTC.

This clone was seen more than once but under ten times. The chain uses TRBV11-3 and TRBJ1-1; no clear D. Per germline, CDR1 SGHNT and CDR2 YENEEA. The V gene lost 0 bases and the J gene lost 11 bases, with 13 bases spanning the gap. The CDR3 runs to 13 residues. CDR3 coding DNA: TGTGCCAGCAGCTTAGATCCCACCACCGGGGCTTTCTTT. As protein: CASSLDPTTGAFF.

This clone came up a few times. V usage is TRBV24-1 and J usage is TRBJ1-2, with TRBD1 identical over 12 bases. Germline V gene data show CDR1 as KGHDR and CDR2 as SFDVKD. CDR3 length: 17 amino acids. The J segment lost 2 bases and the V segment lost 9 bases, leaving 12 bases of the junction unmatched. Here the CDR3 DNA reads TGTGCCACCCAAGGTCCGGGACAGGGGGCGACGAACTATGGCTACACCTTC. This translates into CATQGPGQGATNYGYTF.

The chain joins TRBV28 to TRBJ1-5, with TRBD1 matching 8 bases. Germline CDR1 reads MDHEN; CDR2 reads SYDVKM. The ends lost 7 bases at V and 5 bases at J; junction bases unmatched: 10. This CDR3 comprises 15 residues. CDR3 amino acids: CASKSGQGWDQPQHF. Here the CDR3 DNA reads TGTGCCAGCAAATCAGGACAGGGATGGGATCAGCCCCAGCATTTT. Combining the CDR3 with reference TRBV28 and TRBJ1-5 gives the whole variable domain DVKVTQSSRYLVKRTGEKVFLECVQDMDHENMFWYRQDPGLGLRLIYFSYDVKMKEKGDIPEGYSVSREKKERFSLILESASTNQTSMYLCASKSGQGWDQPQHFGDGTRLSIL.

The CDR3 here is CASSLGLAEDYEQYF. DNA of the CDR3: TGTGCCAGCAGCTTAGGGCTAGCGGAGGACTACGAGCAGTACTTC. The chain uses TRBV7-8 and TRBJ2-7; 7 nucleotides line up with TRBD2. Germline CDR1 is SGHVS and CDR2 is FQNEAQ. This CDR3 has 15 amino acids. The V segment lost 1 base and the J segment 3 bases; nucleotides outside the gene matches: 6.

This sequence joins TRBV7-2 and TRBJ1-1; D is ambiguous. Trimming left V 7 bases short and J 3 bases short, with 18 bases between. Germline CDR1 reads SGHTA; CDR2 reads FQGNSA. The CDR3 totals 15 residues. The CDR3 is CASTLGGMRYTEAFF. The DNA of the CDR3 is TGTGCCAGCACCCTTGGAGGGATGCGGTACACTGAAGCTTTCTTT. The complete variable domain, with remaining parts taken from reference TRBV7-2 and TRBJ1-1, reads GAGVSQSPSNKVTEKGKDVELRCDPISGHTALYWYRQSLGQGLEFLIYFQGNSAPDKSGLPSDRFSAERTGGSVSTLTIQRTQQEDSAVYLCASTLGGMRYTEAFFGQGTRLTVV.

The chain combines TRBV7-2 with TRBJ2-5, with D tentatively TRBD2 (6 bases). Trimming took off 2 bases at V and 7 bases at J, with 14 bases between the two ends. Per the germline V gene, CDR1 is SGHTA and CDR2 is FQGNSA. This CDR3 is built from 14 residues. The CDR3 is CASSLLGSEGTQYF. The CDR3 bases are TGTGCCAGCAGCTTATTAGGATCGGAGGGGACCCAGTACTTC.

V gene TRBV7-6 combines with J gene TRBJ1-4; 7 bases map to TRBD1. Germline-derived CDR1 and CDR2 are SGHVS and FNYEAQ. Trimming removed 5 bases from V and 0 bases from J; junction bases left unmatched: 6. The CDR3 has 16 amino acids. The CDR3 nucleotides read TGTGCCAGCAGCCCAGGGGGGAAGGCAACTAATGAAAAACTGTTTTTT. Its protein is CASSPGGKATNEKLFF.